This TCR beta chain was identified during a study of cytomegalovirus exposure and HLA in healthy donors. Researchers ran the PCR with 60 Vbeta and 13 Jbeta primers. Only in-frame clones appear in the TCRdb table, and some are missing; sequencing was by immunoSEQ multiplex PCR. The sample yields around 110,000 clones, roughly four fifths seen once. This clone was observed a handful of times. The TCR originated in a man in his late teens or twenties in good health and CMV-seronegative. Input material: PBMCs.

The CDR3 spells CASSLAPGPYEQYF. CDR3 sequence (DNA): TGTGCCAGCAGCTTAGCGCCGGGTCCCTACGAGCAGTACTTC. The genes are TRBV7-9 and TRBJ2-7, with unresolved D. The CDR3 totals 14 residues. Germline V gene lookup returns CDR1 SEHNR and CDR2 FQNEAQ (reference sequence). Trimming took 0 bases from V and 2 from J, leaving 8 bases between them.